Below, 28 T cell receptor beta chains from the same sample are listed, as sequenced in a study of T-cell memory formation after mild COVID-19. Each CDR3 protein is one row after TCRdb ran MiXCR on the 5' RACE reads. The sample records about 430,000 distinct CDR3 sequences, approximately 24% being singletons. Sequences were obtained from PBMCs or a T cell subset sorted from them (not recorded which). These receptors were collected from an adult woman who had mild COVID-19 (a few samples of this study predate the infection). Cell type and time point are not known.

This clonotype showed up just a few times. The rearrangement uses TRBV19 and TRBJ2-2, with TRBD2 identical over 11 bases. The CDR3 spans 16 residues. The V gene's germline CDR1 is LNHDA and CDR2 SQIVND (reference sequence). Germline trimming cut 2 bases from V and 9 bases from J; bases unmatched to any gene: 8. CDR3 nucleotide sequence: TGTGCCAGTAGTATAAAGTCTACTAGCGGGAGAAGGGAGCTGTTTTTT. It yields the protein CASSIKSTSGRRELFF.

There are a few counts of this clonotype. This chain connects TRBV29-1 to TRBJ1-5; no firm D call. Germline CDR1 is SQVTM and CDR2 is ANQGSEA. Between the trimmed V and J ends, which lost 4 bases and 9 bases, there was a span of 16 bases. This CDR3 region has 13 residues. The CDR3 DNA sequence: TGCAGCGTTGTCTTTCAGGTCGGTGGGCCCCAGCATTTT. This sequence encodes CSVVFQVGGPQHF.

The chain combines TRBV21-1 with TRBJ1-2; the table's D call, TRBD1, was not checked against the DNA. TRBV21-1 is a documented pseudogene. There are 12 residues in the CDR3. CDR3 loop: CASSTGSWGYTF. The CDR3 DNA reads TGTGCCAGCTCAACAGGATCGTGGGGCTACACCTTC.

The CDR3 nucleotides are TGCGCCAGCAGCTTGCTTTATCTGAACACTGAAGCTTTCTTT. It codes for CASSLLYLNTEAFF. The rearrangement joins TRBV5-1 to TRBJ1-1; D unclear. CDR1 and CDR2 from the germline V gene are SGHRS and YFSETQ. The CDR3 totals 14 residues. The germline V and J ends were trimmed by 1 base and 0 bases, with 7 bases remaining between them.

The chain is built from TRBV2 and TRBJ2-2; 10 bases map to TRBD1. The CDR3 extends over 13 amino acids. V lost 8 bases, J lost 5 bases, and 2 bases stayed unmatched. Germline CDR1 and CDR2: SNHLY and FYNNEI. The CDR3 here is CASGDRGTGELFF. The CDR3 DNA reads TGTGCCAGCGGGGACAGGGGAACCGGGGAGCTGTTTTTT. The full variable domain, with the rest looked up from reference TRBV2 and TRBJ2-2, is EPEVTQTPSHQVTQMGQEVILRCVPISNHLYFYWYRQILGQKVEFLVSFYNNEISEKSEIFDDQFSVERPDGSNFTLKIRSTKLEDSAMYFCASGDRGTGELFFGEGSRLTVL.

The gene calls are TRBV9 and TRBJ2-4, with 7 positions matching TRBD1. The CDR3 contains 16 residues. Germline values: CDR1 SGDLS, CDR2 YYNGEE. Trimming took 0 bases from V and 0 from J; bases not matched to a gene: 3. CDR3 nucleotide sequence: TGTGCCAGCAGCGTAGGCTCAGGGGGAGCCAAAAACATTCAGTACTTC. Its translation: CASSVGSGGAKNIQYF.

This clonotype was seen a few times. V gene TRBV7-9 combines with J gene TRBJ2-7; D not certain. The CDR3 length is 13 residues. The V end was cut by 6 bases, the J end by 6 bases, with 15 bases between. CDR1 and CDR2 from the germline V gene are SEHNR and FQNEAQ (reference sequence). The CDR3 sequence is CASRTDGTSEQYF. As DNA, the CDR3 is TGTGCCAGCAGAACGGACGGTACCAGCGAGCAGTACTTC. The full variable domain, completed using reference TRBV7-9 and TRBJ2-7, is DTGVSQNPRHKITKRGQNVTFRCDPISEHNRLYWYRQTLGQGPEFLTYFQNEAQLEKSRLLSDRFSAERPKGSFSTLEIQRTEQGDSAMYLCASRTDGTSEQYFGPGTRLTVT.

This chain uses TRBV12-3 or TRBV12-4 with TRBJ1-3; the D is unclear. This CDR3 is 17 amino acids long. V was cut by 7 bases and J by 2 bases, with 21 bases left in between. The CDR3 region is CASIHHPADPTGNTIYF. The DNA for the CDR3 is TGTGCCAGCATTCATCACCCGGCGGACCCAACTGGAAACACCATATATTTT.

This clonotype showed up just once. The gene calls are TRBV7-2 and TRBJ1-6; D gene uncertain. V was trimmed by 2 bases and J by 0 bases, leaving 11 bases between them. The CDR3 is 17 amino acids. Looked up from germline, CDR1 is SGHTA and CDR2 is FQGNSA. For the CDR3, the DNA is TGTGCCAGCAGCTTATTTCACGGCGGCTCCTATAATTCACCCCTCCACTTT. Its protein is CASSLFHGGSYNSPLHF. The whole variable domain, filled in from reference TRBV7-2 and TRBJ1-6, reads GAGVSQSPSNKVTEKGKDVELRCDPISGHTALYWYRQSLGQGLEFLIYFQGNSAPDKSGLPSDRFSAERTGGSVSTLTIQRTQQEDSAVYLCASSLFHGGSYNSPLHFGNGTRLTVT.

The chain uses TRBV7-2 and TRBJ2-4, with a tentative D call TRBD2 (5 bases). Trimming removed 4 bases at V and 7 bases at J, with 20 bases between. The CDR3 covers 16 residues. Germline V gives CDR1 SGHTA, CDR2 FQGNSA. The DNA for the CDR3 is TGTGCCAGCAGCTCAGCCCCCGGGGTTCTTAGCAACATTCAGTACTTC. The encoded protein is CASSSAPGVLSNIQYF.

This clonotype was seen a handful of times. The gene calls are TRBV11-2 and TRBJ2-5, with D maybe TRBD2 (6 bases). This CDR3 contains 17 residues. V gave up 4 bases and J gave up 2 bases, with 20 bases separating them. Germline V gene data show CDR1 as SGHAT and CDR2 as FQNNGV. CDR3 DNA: TGTGCCAGCAGCTCTTACCCTAGGGACTTACAGCAAGAGACCCAGTACTTC. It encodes CASSSYPRDLQQETQYF.

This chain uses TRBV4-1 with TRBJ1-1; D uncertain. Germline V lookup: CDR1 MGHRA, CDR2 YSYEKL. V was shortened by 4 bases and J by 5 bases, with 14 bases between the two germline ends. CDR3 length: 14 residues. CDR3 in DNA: TGCGCCAGCAGCCTGACCGGGGTCTGGACTGAAGCTTTCTTT. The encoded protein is CASSLTGVWTEAFF.

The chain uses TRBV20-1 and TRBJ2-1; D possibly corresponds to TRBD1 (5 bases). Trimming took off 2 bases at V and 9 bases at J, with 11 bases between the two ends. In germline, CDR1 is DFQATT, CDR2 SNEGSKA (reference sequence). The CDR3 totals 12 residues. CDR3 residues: CSARPGSSEQFF. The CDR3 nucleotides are TGCAGTGCTAGACCAGGGTCGAGTGAGCAGTTCTTC.

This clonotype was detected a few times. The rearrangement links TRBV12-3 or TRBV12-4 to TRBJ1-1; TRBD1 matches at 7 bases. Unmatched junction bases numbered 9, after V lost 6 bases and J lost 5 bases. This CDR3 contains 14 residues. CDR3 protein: CASRGQRGRTEAFF. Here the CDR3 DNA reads TGTGCCAGCAGGGGACAGCGGGGTCGTACTGAAGCTTTCTTT.

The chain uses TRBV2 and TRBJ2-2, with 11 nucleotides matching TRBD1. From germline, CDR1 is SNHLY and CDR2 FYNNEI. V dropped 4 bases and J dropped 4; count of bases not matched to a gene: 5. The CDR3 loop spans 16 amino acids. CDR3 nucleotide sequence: TGTGCCAGCAGTGGGTACGGGACAGGGGGCACCGGGGAGCTGTTTTTT. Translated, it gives CASSGYGTGGTGELFF.

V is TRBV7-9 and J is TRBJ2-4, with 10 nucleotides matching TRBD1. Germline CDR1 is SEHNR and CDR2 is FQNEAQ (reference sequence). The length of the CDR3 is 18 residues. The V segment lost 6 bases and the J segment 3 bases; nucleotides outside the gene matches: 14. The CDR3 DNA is TGTGCCAGCAGTCCGGCGGGACAGGGGTTGACGAGCAAAAACATTCAGTACTTC. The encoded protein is CASSPAGQGLTSKNIQYF.

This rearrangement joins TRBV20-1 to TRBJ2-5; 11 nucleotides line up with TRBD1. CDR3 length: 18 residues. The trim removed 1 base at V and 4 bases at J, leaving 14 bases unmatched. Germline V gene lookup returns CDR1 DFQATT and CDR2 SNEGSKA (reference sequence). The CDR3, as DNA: TGCAGTGCTAGAGCGCGTTTGACTCGGACAGGGGGCACAGAGACCCAGTACTTC. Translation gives CSARARLTRTGGTETQYF.

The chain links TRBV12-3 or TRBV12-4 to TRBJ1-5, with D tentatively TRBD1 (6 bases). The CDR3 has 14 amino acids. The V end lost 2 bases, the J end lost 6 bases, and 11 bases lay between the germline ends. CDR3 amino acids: CASSLTGAAQPQHF. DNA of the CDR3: TGTGCCAGCAGTTTAACGGGGGCTGCTCAGCCCCAGCATTTT.

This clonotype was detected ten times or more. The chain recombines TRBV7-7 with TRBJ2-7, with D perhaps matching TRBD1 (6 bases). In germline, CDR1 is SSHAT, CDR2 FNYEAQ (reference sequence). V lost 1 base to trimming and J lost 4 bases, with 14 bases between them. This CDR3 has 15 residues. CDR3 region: CASSLGAGAQYEQYF. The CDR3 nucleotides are TGTGCCAGCAGCTTAGGAGCAGGGGCACAATACGAGCAGTACTTC.

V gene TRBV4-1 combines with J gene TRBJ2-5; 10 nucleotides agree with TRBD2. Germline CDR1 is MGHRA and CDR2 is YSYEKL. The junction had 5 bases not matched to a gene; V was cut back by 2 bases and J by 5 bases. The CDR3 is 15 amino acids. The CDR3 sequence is CASSQSPSGGETQYF. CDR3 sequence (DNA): TGCGCCAGCAGCCAATCCCCTAGCGGGGGTGAGACCCAGTACTTC.

The CDR3 sequence: CATSRGVPETQYF. CDR3 nucleotide sequence: TGTGCCACCAGTCGCGGGGTTCCGGAGACCCAGTACTTC. The V and J genes are TRBV24-1 and TRBJ2-5, with D possibly matching TRBD2 (6 bases). The CDR3 length is 13 residues. Per germline, CDR1 KGHDR and CDR2 SFDVKD. Trimming shortened V by 6 bases and J by 5 bases, and 12 bases separated the two germline ends.

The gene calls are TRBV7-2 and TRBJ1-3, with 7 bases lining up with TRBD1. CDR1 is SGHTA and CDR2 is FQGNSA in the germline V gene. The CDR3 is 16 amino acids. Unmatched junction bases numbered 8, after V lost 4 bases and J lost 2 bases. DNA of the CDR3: TGTGCCAGCAGCTCGGCAGCCAGGGGGACTGGAAACACCATATATTTT. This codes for CASSSAARGTGNTIYF.

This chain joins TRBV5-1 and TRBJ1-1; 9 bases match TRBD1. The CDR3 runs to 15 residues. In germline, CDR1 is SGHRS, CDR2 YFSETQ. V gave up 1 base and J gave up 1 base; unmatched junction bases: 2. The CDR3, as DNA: TGCGCCAGCAGCTTGACAGGGGGCCCGAACACTGAAGCTTTCTTT. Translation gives CASSLTGGPNTEAFF.

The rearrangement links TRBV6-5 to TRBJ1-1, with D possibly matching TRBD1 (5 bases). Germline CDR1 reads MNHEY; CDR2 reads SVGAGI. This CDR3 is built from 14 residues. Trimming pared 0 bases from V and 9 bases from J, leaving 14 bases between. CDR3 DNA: TGTGCCAGCAGTTACTCCGACAGCCCCTGGCAAGCTTTCTTT. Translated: CASSYSDSPWQAFF.

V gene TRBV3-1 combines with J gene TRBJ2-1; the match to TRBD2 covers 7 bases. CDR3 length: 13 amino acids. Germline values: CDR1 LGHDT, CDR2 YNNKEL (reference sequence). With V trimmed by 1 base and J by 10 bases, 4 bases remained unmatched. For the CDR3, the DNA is TGTGCCAGCAGCCAAGGACTAGCTCGGGAGCAGTTCTTC. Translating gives CASSQGLAREQFF.

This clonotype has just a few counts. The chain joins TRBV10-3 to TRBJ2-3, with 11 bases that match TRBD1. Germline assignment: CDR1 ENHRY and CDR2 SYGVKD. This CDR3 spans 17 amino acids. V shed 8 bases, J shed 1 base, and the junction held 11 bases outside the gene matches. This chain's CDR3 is CAIAPGTGGVGTDTQYF. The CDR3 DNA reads TGTGCCATCGCACCCGGGACAGGGGGTGTTGGCACAGATACGCAGTATTTT.

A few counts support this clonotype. CDR3: CATSRDPGGPDTGELFF. Written as DNA, the CDR3 is TGTGCCACCAGCAGAGACCCAGGGGGCCCGGACACCGGGGAGCTGTTTTTT. The V call is TRBV15, the J call TRBJ2-2; 8 nucleotides line up with TRBD1. The CDR3 has 17 amino acids. Trimming took 0 bases from V and 3 from J; bases not matched to a gene: 6. Looked up from germline, CDR1 is LNHNV and CDR2 is YYDKDF (reference sequence). The full variable domain, its missing parts supplied by reference TRBV15 and TRBJ2-2, is DAMVIQNPRYQVTQFGKPVTLSCSQTLNHNVMYWYQQKSSQAPKLLFHYYDKDFNNEADTPDNFQSRRPNTSFCFLDIRSPGLGDTAMYLCATSRDPGGPDTGELFFGEGSRLTVL.

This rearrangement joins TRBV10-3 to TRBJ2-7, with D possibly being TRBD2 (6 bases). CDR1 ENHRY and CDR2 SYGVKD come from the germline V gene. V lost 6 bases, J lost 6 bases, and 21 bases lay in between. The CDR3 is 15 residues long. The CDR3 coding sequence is TGTGCCATCAGGGGTCCGTCGGGGGATGCGGTCGAGCAGTACTTC. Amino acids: CAIRGPSGDAVEQYF.